The TCR beta chain described here comes from a study of blood T cell repertoires in COVID-19. The V end lost 1 base, the J end lost 3 bases, and 11 bases lay between the germline ends. The CDR3 is 15 amino acids. CDR1 and CDR2 (germline): SGHVS, FNYEAQ. On this clone itself: Other DNA sequences in this sample translate to the same CDR3.

The repertoire was sequenced with immunoSEQ multiplex PCR; TCRdb's copy has only in-frame clones and lacks some. The sample lists about 67,000 clones, 80% to 90% seen once, with 3.5% to 4.5% in the top ten. The chain combines TRBV7-6 with TRBJ2-3; no reliable D call. The clonotype originates from a man aged 45 to 65 with active COVID-19. The sample taken for sequencing was peripheral blood. CDR3 DNA: TGTGCCAGCAGCTTAGTTGGGCTATTAACAGATACGCAGTATTTT. This codes for CASSLVGLLTDTQYF.